This T cell receptor beta chain was sequenced during a study of radiation and T cells in renal cell carcinoma. Study outcomes and limitations: Top tumor clonotypes rose in blood 2 weeks post-radiation, then contracted. No pretreatment tumor biopsies were available for baseline clonotypes.

V shed 0 bases and J 3 bases; nucleotides not matched to a gene: 7. The CDR3 extends over 17 amino acids. Per the germline V gene, CDR1 is SGHRS and CDR2 is YFSETQ. The time point was: blood 2 weeks post-SBRT. Indicated treatment: 15 Gy SBRT to primary tumor, nephrectomy 4 weeks later. This renal cell carcinoma was of the clear cell type. The method was immunoSEQ multiplex PCR; TCRdb's version includes in-frame clones alone and lacks a portion of them. The sample has 70,000 or so clones; 82% are singletons. Notes on this clone: Its specificity is not known.

The source material was blood, sampled from a patient whose treatment included radiotherapy and nephrectomy. This sequence originates from a man in his 60s with renal cell carcinoma. This chain joins TRBV5-1 and TRBJ2-7, with TRBD1 matching over 12 bases. The CDR3 loop reads CASSLAGGQGAYYEQYF. CDR3 nucleotide sequence: TGCGCCAGCAGCTTGGCCGGGGGACAGGGGGCATACTACGAGCAGTACTTC.